Listed here are 31 T cell receptor beta chains from one sample, sequenced in a study of Tregs in tolerant kidney transplant recipients (dated by TCRdb to between 2018 and 2021). Receptor libraries were prepared by the immunoSEQ multiplex PCR assay. TCRdb mirrors the immuneACCESS table, restricted to in-frame sequences. Some clones are absent from its copies; in checked studies, under half trace to an unresolved V gene, and the reason for the others is unknown. Here the sample has over 50,000 clones; 75% to 90% occur a single time. The ten largest clones take up about 2% of the sample. Per the publication, the time point label means: blood sample drawn before combined kidney and bone marrow transplant. The sample was Tregs from blood, taken before the transplant. The receptors originated from a human donor who received a combined kidney and bone marrow transplant.

Sample share makes this clone medium-sized (0.01 to 0.1%). The genes are TRBV9 and TRBJ1-2; D is undetermined. Germline V gene sequence: CDR1 SGDLS, CDR2 YYNGEE. The CDR3 extends over 14 amino acids. V lost 0 bases and J lost 2, with 8 bases in between. Here the CDR3 reads CASSVGRGNYGYTF. The CDR3 nucleotides read TGTGCCAGCAGCGTAGGACGAGGAAACTATGGCTACACCTTC.

V is TRBV6-5 and J is TRBJ2-1; D possibly matches TRBD1 or TRBD2 (6 bases each). This CDR3 has 14 residues. Per the germline V gene, CDR1 is MNHEY and CDR2 is SVGAGI. V was cut by 2 bases and J by 6 bases, with 11 bases left in between. CDR3 in DNA: TGTGCCAGCAGTTACGGGGGGCCGAGCAATGAGCAGTTCTTC. Translated, it gives CASSYGGPSNEQFF.

The chain joins TRBV29-1 to TRBJ2-3; 7 bases align to TRBD1. The V gene end was trimmed by 7 bases and the J gene end by 6 bases; junction bases not matched to a gene: 10. Looked up from germline, CDR1 is SQVTM and CDR2 is ANQGSEA. CDR3 size: 13 residues. This chain's CDR3 is CSAQTGIFDTQYF. The CDR3 DNA is TGCAGCGCCCAGACAGGGATTTTTGATACGCAGTATTTT.

In this sample, this clone turned up a few times. The chain uses TRBV2 and TRBJ1-1; TRBD1 aligns across 9 bases. The V gene end was trimmed by 8 bases and the J gene end by 0 bases; junction bases not matched to a gene: 4. From germline, CDR1 is SNHLY and CDR2 FYNNEI. This CDR3 is 14 amino acids long. The CDR3 bases are TGTGCCAGCGGAGACAGGGGGATGAACACTGAAGCTTTCTTT. Its translation is CASGDRGMNTEAFF. Based on the CDR3 plus reference TRBV2 and TRBJ1-1, the full variable domain is EPEVTQTPSHQVTQMGQEVILRCVPISNHLYFYWYRQILGQKVEFLVSFYNNEISEKSEIFDDQFSVERPDGSNFTLKIRSTKLEDSAMYFCASGDRGMNTEAFFGQGTRLTVV.

The rearrangement links TRBV5-5 to TRBJ2-1; 8 bases are a match to TRBD2. In germline, CDR1 is SGHKS, CDR2 YYEKEE (reference sequence). The CDR3 has 15 residues. V was clipped by 4 bases and J by 0 bases; unmatched bases: 3. This chain's CDR3 is CASSPLAGSYNEQFF. The CDR3 DNA sequence: TGTGCCAGCAGCCCCCTAGCGGGCTCCTACAATGAGCAGTTCTTC.

In its sample, this clone was seen a few times. This chain links TRBV6-6 with TRBJ2-2; possible D gene TRBD2, 6 bases. The CDR3 extends over 12 amino acids. Trimming took 6 bases from V and 7 from J, leaving 9 bases between them. CDR1 is MNHNY and CDR2 is SVGAGI in the germline V gene (reference sequence). The DNA of the CDR3 is TGTGCCAGCAGGGAGGGCCGCGGGGAGCTGTTTTTT. This encodes CASREGRGELFF.

The chain uses TRBV7-9 and TRBJ1-1, with 8 bases that match TRBD1. The V and J ends lost 5 bases and 4 bases, in that order; junction bases with no gene match: 3. Germline V lookup: CDR1 SEHNR, CDR2 FQNEAQ (reference sequence). The CDR3 has 13 residues. The CDR3 sequence: CASSLGQGTEAFF. The DNA of the CDR3 is TGTGCCAGCAGCCTCGGACAGGGCACTGAAGCTTTCTTT.

This clone has a single count. The chain uses TRBV5-1 and TRBJ1-1; D might be TRBD1 (5 bases). There are 16 residues in the CDR3. Germline CDR1 reads SGHRS; CDR2 reads YFSETQ. V was cut by 4 bases and J by 1 base, with 17 bases left in between. The CDR3 region has the DNA TGCGCCAGCAGCCTAGCTCTACAGGCAACGAACACTGAAGCTTTCTTT. As protein: CASSLALQATNTEAFF.

The chain is built from TRBV27 and TRBJ1-5; no clear D. Trimming shortened V by 2 bases and J by 6 bases, and 8 bases separated the two germline ends. Germline V gene lookup returns CDR1 MNHEY and CDR2 SMNVEV (reference sequence). CDR3 length: 13 residues. The CDR3 here is CASSLGRVQPQHF. The CDR3 DNA reads TGTGCCAGCAGTTTAGGCCGGGTTCAGCCCCAGCATTTT.

The chain has TRBV30 and TRBJ1-4; unclear D gene. The V end was cut by 1 base, the J end by 4 bases, with 7 bases between. The CDR3 spans 13 residues. The germline CDR1 and CDR2 sequences are GTSNPN and SVGIG (reference sequence). The CDR3 bases are TGTGCCTGGAGTGGTGGCCTTAATGAAAAACTGTTTTTT. Translating it yields CAWSGGLNEKLFF.

The chain has TRBV27 and TRBJ2-2; D ambiguous. Germline V gene sequence: CDR1 MNHEY, CDR2 SMNVEV (reference sequence). CDR3 length equals 13 residues. Trimming removed 6 bases at V and 8 bases at J, with 13 bases between. The CDR3 DNA reads TGTGCCAGCAGACACGCTCGAAAAGGGGAGCTGTTTTTT. Protein sequence: CASRHARKGELFF.

The chain is built from TRBV6-6 and TRBJ1-1, with unresolved D. In germline, CDR1 is MNHNY, CDR2 SVGAGI (reference sequence). V dropped 7 bases and J dropped 6 bases, with 21 bases sitting between them. The CDR3 consists of 15 residues. Here the CDR3 reads CASTQLDSGIAEAFF. CDR3 nucleotide sequence: TGTGCCAGCACCCAGCTGGACTCGGGAATCGCTGAAGCTTTCTTT.

V is TRBV7-2 and J is TRBJ2-7, with D possibly called TRBD1 or TRBD2 (5 bases each). CDR3 length: 14 amino acids. V lost 1 base and J lost 2, with 9 bases in between. The germline gives CDR1 SGHTA, CDR2 FQGNSA. CDR3 amino acids: CASSLGGSPYEQYF. CDR3 DNA: TGTGCCAGCAGCTTAGGGGGGTCTCCCTACGAGCAGTACTTC. Based on the CDR3 plus reference TRBV7-2 and TRBJ2-7, the full variable domain is GAGVSQSPSNKVTEKGKDVELRCDPISGHTALYWYRQSLGQGLEFLIYFQGNSAPDKSGLPSDRFSAERTGGSVSTLTIQRTQQEDSAVYLCASSLGGSPYEQYFGPGTRLTVT.

This chain joins TRBV6-5 and TRBJ2-1, with no clear D. The CDR3 spans 11 residues. Per germline, CDR1 MNHEY and CDR2 SVGAGI. V was clipped by 7 bases and J by 9 bases, with 10 bases between them. The CDR3 DNA follows: TGTGCCAGCACCTCAGCGAGTGAGCAGTTCTTC. The encoded protein is CASTSASEQFF.

The chain links TRBV29-1 to TRBJ2-2, with D perhaps TRBD1 (5 bases). The germline V gene has CDR1 SQVTM and CDR2 ANQGSEA. V was shortened by 6 bases and J by 2 bases, with 10 bases between the two germline ends. The CDR3 is 13 amino acids. CDR3 bases: TGCAGCGTGCAGGGCCATAACACCGGGGAGCTGTTTTTT. Translated, it gives CSVQGHNTGELFF.

The V and J genes are TRBV7-2 and TRBJ2-7, with D possibly TRBD1 on 6 matching bases. Trimming shortened V by 5 bases and J by 9 bases, and 26 bases separated the two germline ends. Per germline, CDR1 SGHTA and CDR2 FQGNSA. This CDR3 has 16 amino acids. The CDR3 region is CASSQTATGPLFGQYF. The CDR3 region has the DNA TGTGCCAGCAGCCAAACCGCGACAGGACCTCTTTTTGGGCAGTACTTC.

The J gene is TRBJ2-2, the V gene TRBV27; the D call may be TRBD1 or TRBD2 (5 bases each). Trimming left V 8 bases short and J 4 bases short, with 26 bases between. The CDR3 totals 18 residues. The germline gives CDR1 MNHEY, CDR2 SMNVEV (reference sequence). The CDR3 DNA sequence: TGTGCCAGCCGACGAGAGGGGCTAGCCGGTCGAAGCACCGGGGAGCTGTTTTTT. Encoded protein: CASRREGLAGRSTGELFF.

A few counts support this clone. At one end the junction does not follow the germline gene, possibly because of a read error. The chain is built from TRBV7-9 and TRBJ2-1, with TRBD2 matching over 9 bases. Germline CDR1 SEHNR, CDR2 FQNEAQ (reference sequence). The CDR3 spans 13 residues. The CDR3 is CASTLAGVGEQFF. The CDR3 DNA reads TGTGCCAGCACCTTAGCGGGAGTAGGTGAGCAGTTCTTC. The whole variable domain, filled in from reference TRBV7-9 and TRBJ2-1, reads DTGVSQNPRHKITKRGQNVTFRCDPISEHNRLYWYRQTLGQGPEFLTYFQNEAQLEKSRLLSDRFSAERPKGSFSTLEIQRTEQGDSAMYLCASTLAGVGEQFFGPGTRLTVL.

The chain links TRBV27 to TRBJ2-1; tentatively, D is TRBD1 or TRBD2 (5 bases each). V was shortened by 5 bases and J by 0 bases, with 8 bases between the two germline ends. CDR1 is MNHEY and CDR2 is SMNVEV in the germline V gene (reference sequence). The CDR3 is 14 residues long. This CDR3 reads CASSRGASYNEQFF. The DNA of the CDR3 is TGTGCCAGCAGTCGAGGGGCCTCCTACAATGAGCAGTTCTTC.

This clone showed up just once. The rearrangement uses TRBV5-1 and TRBJ1-2; 7 bases match TRBD1. This CDR3 has 14 residues. Trimming took 0 bases from V and 5 from J; bases not matched to a gene: 4. The germline gives CDR1 SGHRS, CDR2 YFSETQ. The CDR3 sequence: CASSLAGTAYGYTF. In nucleotides, the CDR3 is TGCGCCAGCAGCTTGGCCGGGACAGCTTATGGCTACACCTTC.

The CDR3 DNA follows: TGTGCCAGCAGCCGCGGGACAGGTGGGGGTACGCAGTATTTT. Encoded protein: CASSRGTGGGTQYF. This chain joins TRBV5-4 and TRBJ2-3, with 8 bases identical to TRBD1. Germline V gene data show CDR1 as SGHNT and CDR2 as YYREEE (reference sequence). The length of the CDR3 is 14 residues. Trimming removed 4 bases from V and 8 bases from J; junction bases left unmatched: 9.

This clone was observed a few times. V and J are TRBV19 and TRBJ2-7; no reliable D call. Germline V gene lookup returns CDR1 LNHDA and CDR2 SQIVND (reference sequence). Deletions cut 4 bases from V and 2 bases from J, with 9 bases between. The CDR3 runs 13 residues. The CDR3 DNA follows: TGTGCCAGTAGTACGACTCCGGCCTACGAGCAGTACTTC. Translation: CASSTTPAYEQYF.

The rearrangement links TRBV10-3 to TRBJ2-3; D not resolved. The CDR3 has 14 residues. The ends were cut back, 2 bases at V and 2 bases at J, with 8 bases in the middle. Germline V lookup: CDR1 ENHRY, CDR2 SYGVKD. The CDR3 here is CAISETDVTDTQYF. CDR3 in DNA: TGTGCCATCAGTGAGACGGACGTCACAGATACGCAGTATTTT.

The J gene is TRBJ1-5, the V gene TRBV19; D gene unclear. CDR3 size: 15 residues. Trimming removed 3 bases at V and 2 bases at J, with 11 bases between. CDR1 and CDR2 (germline): LNHDA, SQIVND (reference sequence). The chain's CDR3 is CASSISGDGNQPQHF. In nucleotides, the CDR3 is TGTGCCAGTAGTATTAGCGGAGACGGCAATCAGCCCCAGCATTTT.

This chain connects TRBV19 to TRBJ2-7; TRBD2 agrees at 14 bases. The V gene end was trimmed by 4 bases and the J gene end by 2 bases; junction bases not matched to a gene: 4. The CDR3 extends over 16 amino acids. Germline V CDR1 and CDR2: LNHDA, SQIVND (reference sequence). For the CDR3, the DNA is TGTGCCAGTAGTAGGACTAGCGGGGGGATAGCCTACGAGCAGTACTTC. This translates into CASSRTSGGIAYEQYF. Together with reference TRBV19 and TRBJ2-7, the CDR3 gives the full variable domain: DGGITQSPKYLFRKEGQNVTLSCEQNLNHDAMYWYRQDPGQGLRLIYYSQIVNDFQKGDIAEGYSVSREKKESFPLTVTSAQKNPTAFYLCASSRTSGGIAYEQYFGPGTRLTVT.

This clone was recorded only once. The chain uses TRBV10-3 and TRBJ2-2; D ambiguous. V lost 6 bases and J lost 8, with 10 bases in between. The CDR3 is 12 residues long. Germline CDR1 reads ENHRY; CDR2 reads SYGVKD. CDR3 DNA: TGTGCCATCAGCCCGGCTGCGGGGGAGCTGTTTTTT. This codes for CAISPAAGELFF.

This sequence joins TRBV4-1 and TRBJ1-1, with D uncertain. Looked up from germline, CDR1 is MGHRA and CDR2 is YSYEKL. CDR3 length equals 17 residues. V gave up 4 bases and J gave up 2 bases, with 20 bases separating them. DNA for the CDR3: TGCGCCAGCAGCCGAGGCGGCCTGGTATTGAGAAACACTGAAGCTTTCTTT. It specifies CASSRGGLVLRNTEAFF.

This clone was observed a handful of times. The CDR3 is CASSQGRLDEQYF. Written as DNA, the CDR3 is TGCGCCAGCAGCCAAGGCCGCCTGGACGAGCAGTACTTC. The chain couples TRBV4-3 to TRBJ2-7; D unclear. This CDR3 contains 13 residues. Germline values: CDR1 LGHNA, CDR2 YSLEER. V gave up 1 base and J gave up 5 bases, with 9 bases separating them.

The chain recombines TRBV5-1 with TRBJ2-7; TRBD1 aligns across 11 bases. J gave up 6 bases and V 3 bases, and 8 bases lay outside the gene matches. The germline V gene has CDR1 SGHRS and CDR2 YFSETQ. CDR3 size: 15 residues. The CDR3 loop is CASSSSGQGGAEQYF. Written as DNA, the CDR3 is TGCGCCAGCAGCTCGTCGGGACAGGGGGGGGCCGAGCAGTACTTC.

This clone was picked up a small number of times. This chain links TRBV5-1 with TRBJ1-1, with D tentatively TRBD1 (6 bases). The CDR3 is 15 residues long. The germline CDR1 and CDR2 sequences are SGHRS and YFSETQ. The ends were cut back, 1 base at V and 1 base at J, with 11 bases in the middle. The CDR3 coding sequence is TGCGCCAGCAGCTTGAAGACAGGATGGAACACTGAAGCTTTCTTT. The encoded protein is CASSLKTGWNTEAFF.

The J gene is TRBJ1-6, the V gene TRBV19, with D possibly being TRBD1 (6 bases). The CDR3 extends over 13 amino acids. Trimming stripped 7 bases from V and 8 bases from J, with 12 bases between. The germline gives CDR1 LNHDA, CDR2 SQIVND (reference sequence). CDR3: CASNRDLDSPLHF. The CDR3 DNA follows: TGTGCCAGTAACAGGGATTTGGATTCACCCCTCCACTTT.